The 18 T cell receptor beta chains below were found in one sample sequenced in a study of PD-1 blockade in mismatch repair-deficient tumors. Libraries were prepared by immunoSEQ multiplex PCR; TCRdb keeps only in-frame clonotypes and omits some of them. The data show some 110,000 clones, with around three quarters seen just once and around 4.7% held by the top ten. Sequencing used peripheral blood, obtained 60 weeks after starting pembrolizumab. Every receptor here comes from an adult with mismatch repair-deficient cancer.

The chain couples TRBV29-1 to TRBJ2-1, with 9 bases identical to TRBD1. V was pared by 2 bases and J by 4 bases, with 6 bases of the junction left unmatched. This CDR3 contains 15 residues. From germline, CDR1 is SQVTM and CDR2 ANQGSEA. CDR3 sequence: CSVEYSGQGYNEQFF. CDR3 coding DNA: TGCAGCGTTGAATACTCGGGACAGGGATACAATGAGCAGTTCTTC.

The chain is built from TRBV5-1 and TRBJ2-7; 8 bases are a match to TRBD1. CDR1 is SGHRS and CDR2 is YFSETQ in the germline V gene. The CDR3 has 16 residues. The V and J ends lost 0 bases and 2 bases, in that order; junction bases with no gene match: 7. The DNA of the CDR3 is TGCGCCAGCAGCTTGGCCGCGGACAGGGTAACCTACGAGCAGTACTTC. It yields the protein CASSLAADRVTYEQYF.

CDR3 residues: CASSATSGPYNEQFF. CDR3 nucleotide sequence: TGTGCCAGCAGCGCGACTAGCGGACCCTACAATGAGCAGTTCTTC. The rearrangement joins TRBV7-3 to TRBJ2-1, with 9 bases that match TRBD2. This CDR3 contains 15 residues. CDR1 SGHTA and CDR2 FQGTGA come from the germline V gene. Trimming took 5 bases from V and 2 from J; bases not matched to a gene: 4.

This clone has a single count. J is TRBJ2-3 and V is TRBV6-1; tentatively, D is TRBD2 (5 bases). The germline CDR1 and CDR2 sequences are MNHNS and SASEGT. CDR3 size: 13 residues. The germline V and J ends were trimmed by 11 bases and 2 bases, with 14 bases remaining between them. The CDR3 loop reads CACGGYSTDTQYF. In nucleotides, the CDR3 is TGTGCCTGTGGCGGGTATTCCACAGATACGCAGTATTTT.

The genes are TRBV11-1 and TRBJ2-6; 10 bases fit TRBD1. Germline V gene lookup returns CDR1 SGHAT and CDR2 FQDESV (reference sequence). CDR3 length equals 18 residues. The V and J ends lost 5 bases and 4 bases, in that order; junction bases with no gene match: 11. The CDR3 here is CASSRAGTGASGANVLTF. The CDR3 DNA sequence: TGTGCCAGCAGCCGCGCCGGGACAGGGGCCTCGGGGGCCAACGTCCTGACTTTC.

The chain carries TRBV7-8 and TRBJ2-1; D perhaps matches TRBD2 (6 bases). The CDR3 spans 16 residues. V lost 5 bases and J lost 4, with 18 bases in between. Germline V lookup: CDR1 SGHVS, CDR2 FQNEAQ. The DNA for the CDR3 is TGTGCCAGCAGCCAGCTGCATCCGGGAGAGTACAATGAGCAGTTCTTC. Residues: CASSQLHPGEYNEQFF.

CDR3 sequence (DNA): TGCAGCGTTTCGAACAAACAGGGGGCAGGAGGTGAAGCTTTCTTT. Translation gives CSVSNKQGAGGEAFF. The chain combines TRBV29-1 with TRBJ1-1, with 9 positions matching TRBD1. The CDR3 is 15 amino acids. The J segment lost 7 bases and the V segment lost 5 bases, leaving 14 bases of the junction unmatched. Germline loops: CDR1 SQVTM, CDR2 ANQGSEA.

This clone was recorded a few times. Written as DNA, the CDR3 is TGTGCCAGCAGCCCCCCGGGCATAGGAAACTACGAGCAGTACTTC. Protein product: CASSPPGIGNYEQYF. The chain employs TRBV13 and TRBJ2-7; D is uncertain. This CDR3 has 15 residues. The germline V gene encodes CDR1 PRHDT and CDR2 FYEKMQ (reference sequence). V was shortened by 5 bases and J by 3 bases, with 17 bases between the two germline ends.

The J gene is TRBJ2-7, the V gene TRBV9, with 13 bases fitting TRBD2. Germline V gene lookup returns CDR1 SGDLS and CDR2 YYNGEE. The length of the CDR3 is 13 residues. V dropped 4 bases and J dropped 12; count of bases not matched to a gene: 7. The CDR3 DNA sequence: TGTGCCAGCAGCCCCGGGACTAGCGGGACGGGGTACTTC. This encodes CASSPGTSGTGYF. Based on the CDR3 plus reference TRBV9 and TRBJ2-7, the full variable domain is DSGVTQTPKHLITATGQRVTLRCSPRSGDLSVYWYQQSLDQGLQFLIQYYNGEERAKGNILERFSAQQFPDLHSELNLSSLELGDSALYFCASSPGTSGTGYFGPGTRLTVT.

The chain employs TRBV15 and TRBJ2-7; 7 bases fit TRBD2. V was clipped by 0 bases and J by 0 bases; unmatched bases: 2. This CDR3 contains 15 residues. Germline V gives CDR1 LNHNV, CDR2 YYDKDF (reference sequence). The CDR3 protein is CATSREGGSSYEQYF. The CDR3 nucleotides read TGTGCCACCAGCAGAGAAGGCGGGAGCTCCTACGAGCAGTACTTC.

V is TRBV5-4 and J is TRBJ2-7; D call uncertain. The CDR3 consists of 14 residues. The germline V and J ends were trimmed by 0 bases and 3 bases, with 10 bases remaining between them. CDR1 and CDR2 (germline): SGHNT, YYREEE (reference sequence). Here the CDR3 reads CASSLGGPVYEQYF. DNA for the CDR3: TGTGCCAGCAGCTTGGGAGGACCGGTCTACGAGCAGTACTTC.

The genes are TRBV9 and TRBJ2-7, with 8 bases matching TRBD2. Per the germline V gene, CDR1 is SGDLS and CDR2 is YYNGEE. Trimming removed 0 bases from V and 2 bases from J; junction bases left unmatched: 4. The CDR3 is 15 residues long. CDR3 residues: CASSVGGGRTYEQYF. The CDR3 bases are TGTGCCAGCAGCGTAGGTGGCGGGAGGACCTACGAGCAGTACTTC.

V and J are TRBV30 and TRBJ2-3, with 8 nucleotides matching TRBD1. Per germline, CDR1 GTSNPN and CDR2 SVGIG (reference sequence). The CDR3 contains 14 residues. V trimming: 5 bases; J trimming: 6 bases; junction bases outside the gene matches: 10. CDR3 residues: CAWETGGLPDTQYF. Written as DNA, the CDR3 is TGTGCCTGGGAAACAGGGGGACTCCCGGATACGCAGTATTTT.

The genes are TRBV11-3 and TRBJ2-7; D remains ambiguous. The V end was cut by 3 bases, the J end by 7 bases, with 7 bases between. The CDR3 runs to 11 residues. Germline CDR1 is SGHNT and CDR2 is YENEEA. CDR3 nucleotide sequence: TGTGCCAGCAGCTTGGGCTTTGAGCAGTACTTC. It translates to CASSLGFEQYF.

The chain carries TRBV18 and TRBJ2-7; D possibly corresponds to TRBD1 (6 bases). The ends were cut back, 3 bases at V and 0 bases at J, with 24 bases in the middle. CDR1 and CDR2 (germline): KGHSH, LQKENI. This CDR3 region has 19 residues. The CDR3 region has the DNA TGTGCCAGCTCACCCAACGCACGGGCCCCTGGACAGATCTCCTACGAGCAGTACTTC. It codes for CASSPNARAPGQISYEQYF. The complete variable domain, with remaining parts taken from reference TRBV18 and TRBJ2-7, reads NAGVMQNPRHLVRRRGQEARLRCSPMKGHSHVYWYRQLPEEGLKFMVYLQKENIIDESGMPKERFSAEFPKEGPSILRIQQVVRGDSAAYFCASSPNARAPGQISYEQYFGPGTRLTVT.

This clone was counted once. The rearrangement links TRBV6-4 to TRBJ2-3, with 7 positions matching TRBD2. Germline CDR1 is MRHNA and CDR2 is SNTAGT. Losses at the gene ends were 1 base for V and 2 bases for J; bases not matched to a gene: 15. This CDR3 region has 19 residues. CDR3 DNA sequence: TGTGCCAGCAGTGACTTGTTTCGGGACTATACCAACCACACAGATACGCAGTATTTT. Its translation is CASSDLFRDYTNHTDTQYF.

V is TRBV6-6 and J is TRBJ2-7, with 7 bases lining up with TRBD1. Unmatched junction bases numbered 3, after V lost 6 bases and J lost 1 base. The CDR3 loop spans 13 amino acids. Looked up from germline, CDR1 is MNHNY and CDR2 is SVGAGI (reference sequence). In DNA form, the CDR3 reads TGTGCCAGCAGCCGACAGGGTTCCTACGAGCAGTACTTC. Its translation is CASSRQGSYEQYF.

This chain joins TRBV20-1 and TRBJ2-7, with D uncertain. The CDR3 contains 11 residues. V was shortened by 2 bases and J by 5 bases, with 7 bases between the two germline ends. CDR1 and CDR2 (germline): DFQATT, SNEGSKA (reference sequence). This chain's CDR3 is CSARQAHEQYF. In DNA, the CDR3 is TGCAGTGCTAGACAGGCCCACGAGCAGTACTTC.